This T cell receptor (beta chain) appears in the sequencing data of a study of blood T cell repertoires in COVID-19. About the research overall: The origin of the acute and convalescent COVID-19 samples was the United States, Italy and Spain. The cDNA or gDNA used as material had been derived from T cells, B-cell-depleted T cells, or PBMCs.

Source study methods: Cell counts per sample came from amplifying reference gene primers. The assay was immunoSEQ multiplex PCR, and TCRdb's table has in-frame clones only and misses some. That table supplies the V and J calls and clone size; D and trimming were determined from the DNA. The sample lists roughly 86,000 clones, about 89% seen once, with 4.5% to 5.5% in the top ten. A few counts support this clone. Germline loops: CDR1 SGHNT, CDR2 YYREEE (reference sequence). The V end was cut by 0 bases, the J end by 4 bases, with 10 bases between. This CDR3 contains 15 residues. The genes are TRBV5-4 and TRBJ1-4; possibly TRBD1 for D (6 bases). Material: peripheral blood. The TCR comes from a man aged 50-60 years with active or convalescent COVID-19. The CDR3 spells CASSLGGQVNEKLFF. The CDR3 nucleotides read TGTGCCAGCAGCTTGGGGGGGCAGGTTAATGAAAAACTGTTTTTT.